This T cell receptor (beta chain) was observed in a study of neoadjuvant anti-PD-1 for oral cavity cancer. Study in general: Patients mostly received three to four biweekly nivolumab doses at 3 mg/kg before surgery. Patients without progression received a fourth nivolumab dose around day 43, then surgical resection on days 50-56. General study points: After neoadjuvant nivolumab, PBMC T cell clonality was significantly higher in non-responders than responders.

This table comes from immunoSEQ multiplex PCR, and its TCRdb copy is limited to in-frame clones, with some not included. This sample has over 12,000 clones, with approximately 70% found just once. In regard to this clone: Its specificity is not known.

Per the germline V gene, CDR1 is MNHEY and CDR2 is SMNVEV (reference sequence). The CDR3 contains 13 residues. Trimming cost V 8 bases and J 8 bases, with 16 bases left between them. The sample here was PBMCs, taken before nivolumab (anti-PD-1) treatment. The TCR was taken from a person aged 40 to 85 with oral cavity squamous cell carcinoma. The chain carries TRBV27 and TRBJ2-1; maybe TRBD2 (6 bases). The CDR3 region is CASSPGGVDEQFF. In DNA, the CDR3 is TGTGCCAGCTCCCCCGGCGGGGTGGATGAGCAGTTCTTC.